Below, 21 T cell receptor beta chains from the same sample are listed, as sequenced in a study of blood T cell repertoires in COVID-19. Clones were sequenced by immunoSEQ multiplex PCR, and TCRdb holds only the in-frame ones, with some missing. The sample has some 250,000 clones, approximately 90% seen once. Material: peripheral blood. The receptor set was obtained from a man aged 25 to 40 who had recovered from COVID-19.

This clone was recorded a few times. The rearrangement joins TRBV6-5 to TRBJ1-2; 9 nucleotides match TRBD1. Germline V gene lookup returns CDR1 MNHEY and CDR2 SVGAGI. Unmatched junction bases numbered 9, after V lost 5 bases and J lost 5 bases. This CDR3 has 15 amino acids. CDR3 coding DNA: TGTGCCAGCAGTCGCCCGGGACAGGGACTTTATGGCTACACCTTC. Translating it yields CASSRPGQGLYGYTF.

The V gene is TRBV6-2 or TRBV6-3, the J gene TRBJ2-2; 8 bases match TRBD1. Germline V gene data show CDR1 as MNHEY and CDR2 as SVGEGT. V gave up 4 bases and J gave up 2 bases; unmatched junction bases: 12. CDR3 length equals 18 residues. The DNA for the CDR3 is TGTGCCAGCAGTTTAGGGCCCCCCAGGGGGCGAAACACCGGGGAGCTGTTTTTT. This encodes CASSLGPPRGRNTGELFF.

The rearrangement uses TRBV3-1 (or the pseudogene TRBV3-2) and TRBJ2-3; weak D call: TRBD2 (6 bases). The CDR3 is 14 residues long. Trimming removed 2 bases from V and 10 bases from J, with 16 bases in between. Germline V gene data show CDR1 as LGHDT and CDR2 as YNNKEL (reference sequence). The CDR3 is CASSQRLGGTSQYF. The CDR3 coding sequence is TGTGCCAGCAGCCAAAGGCTGGGGGGAACCTCGCAGTATTTT.

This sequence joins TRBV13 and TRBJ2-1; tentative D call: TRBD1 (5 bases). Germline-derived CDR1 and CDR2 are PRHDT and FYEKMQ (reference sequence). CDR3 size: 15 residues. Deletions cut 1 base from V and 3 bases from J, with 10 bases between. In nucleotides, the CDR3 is TGTGCCAGCAGCTTAGCTGGGGCCGGCTACAATGAGCAGTTCTTC. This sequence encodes CASSLAGAGYNEQFF.

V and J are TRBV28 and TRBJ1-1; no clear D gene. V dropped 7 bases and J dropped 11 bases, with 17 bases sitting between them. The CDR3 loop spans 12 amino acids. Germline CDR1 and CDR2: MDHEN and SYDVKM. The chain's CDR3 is CASTNTRVMAFF. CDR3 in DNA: TGTGCCAGCACCAATACGAGGGTAATGGCTTTCTTT.

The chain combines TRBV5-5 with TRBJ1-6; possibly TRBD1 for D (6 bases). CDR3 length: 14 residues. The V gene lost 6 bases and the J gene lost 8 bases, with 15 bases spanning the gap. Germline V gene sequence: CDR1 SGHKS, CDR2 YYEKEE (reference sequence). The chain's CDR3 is CASKRGGQDSPLHF. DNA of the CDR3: TGTGCCAGCAAAAGGGGGGGGCAGGATTCACCCCTCCACTTT.

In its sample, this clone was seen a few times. The DNA of the CDR3 is TGTGCCAGTATGGAGAACCGAGGGAGGACTGAAGCTTTCTTT. Protein: CASMENRGRTEAFF. This chain joins TRBV19 and TRBJ1-1, with D unresolved. Per the germline V gene, CDR1 is LNHDA and CDR2 is SQIVND (reference sequence). The V gene lost 7 bases and the J gene lost 5 bases, with 17 bases spanning the gap. The CDR3 spans 14 residues.

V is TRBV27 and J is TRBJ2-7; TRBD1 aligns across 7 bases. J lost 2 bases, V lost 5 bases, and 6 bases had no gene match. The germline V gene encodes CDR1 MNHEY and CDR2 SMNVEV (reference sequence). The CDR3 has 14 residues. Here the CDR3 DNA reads TGTGCCAGCAGTCCTCTGGGACAGACCTACGAGCAGTACTTC. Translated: CASSPLGQTYEQYF.

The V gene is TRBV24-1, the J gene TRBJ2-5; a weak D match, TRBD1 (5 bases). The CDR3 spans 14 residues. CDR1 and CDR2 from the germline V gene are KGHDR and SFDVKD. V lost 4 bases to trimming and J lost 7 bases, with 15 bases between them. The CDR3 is CATSDPGSEGTQYF. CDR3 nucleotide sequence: TGTGCCACCAGTGACCCAGGGTCCGAAGGGACCCAGTACTTC.

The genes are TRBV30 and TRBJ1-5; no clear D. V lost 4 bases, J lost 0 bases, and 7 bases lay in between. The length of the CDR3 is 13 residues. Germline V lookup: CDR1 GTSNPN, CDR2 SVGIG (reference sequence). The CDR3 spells CAWTGDSNQPQHF. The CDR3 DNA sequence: TGTGCCTGGACCGGAGATAGCAATCAGCCCCAGCATTTT.

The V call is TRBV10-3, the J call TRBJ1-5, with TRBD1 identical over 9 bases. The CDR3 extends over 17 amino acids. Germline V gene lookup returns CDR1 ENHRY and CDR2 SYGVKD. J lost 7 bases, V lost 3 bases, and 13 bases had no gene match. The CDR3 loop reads CAISDFGDRVREQPQHF. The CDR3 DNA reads TGTGCCATCAGTGATTTCGGGGACAGGGTTCGAGAACAGCCCCAGCATTTT.

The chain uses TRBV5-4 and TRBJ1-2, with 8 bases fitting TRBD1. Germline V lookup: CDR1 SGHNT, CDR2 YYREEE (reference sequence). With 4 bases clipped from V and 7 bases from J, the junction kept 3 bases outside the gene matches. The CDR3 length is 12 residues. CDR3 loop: CASSRGQAGYTF. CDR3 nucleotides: TGTGCCAGCAGCAGGGGACAGGCTGGCTACACCTTC.

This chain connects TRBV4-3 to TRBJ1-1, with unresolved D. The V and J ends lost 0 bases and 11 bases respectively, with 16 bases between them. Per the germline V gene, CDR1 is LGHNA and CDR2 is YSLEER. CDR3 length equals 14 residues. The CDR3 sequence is CASSQDGRNRRAFF. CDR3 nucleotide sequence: TGCGCCAGCAGCCAAGACGGGAGGAATCGGAGGGCTTTCTTT.

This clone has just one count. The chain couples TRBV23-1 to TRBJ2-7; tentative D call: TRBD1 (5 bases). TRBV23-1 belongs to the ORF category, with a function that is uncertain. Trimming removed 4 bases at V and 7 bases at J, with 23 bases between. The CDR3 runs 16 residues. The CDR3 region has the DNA TGCGCCAGCAGTCCATCGGGCTCTAGGGGCTTTCGAGAGCAGTACTTC. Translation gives CASSPSGSRGFREQYF.

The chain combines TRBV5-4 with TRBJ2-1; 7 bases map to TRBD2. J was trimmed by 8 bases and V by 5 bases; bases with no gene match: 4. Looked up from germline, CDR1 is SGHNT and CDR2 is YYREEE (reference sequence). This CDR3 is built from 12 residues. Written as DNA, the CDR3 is TGTGCCAGCAGTATAGCGGGCGATGAGCAGTTCTTC. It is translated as CASSIAGDEQFF.

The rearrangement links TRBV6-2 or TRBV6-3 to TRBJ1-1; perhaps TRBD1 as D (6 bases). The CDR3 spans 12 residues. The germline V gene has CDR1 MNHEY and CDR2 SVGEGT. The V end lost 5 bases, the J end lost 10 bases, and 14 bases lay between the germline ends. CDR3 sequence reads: CASSQQGYGAFF. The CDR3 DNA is TGTGCCAGCAGTCAACAGGGATATGGAGCTTTCTTT.

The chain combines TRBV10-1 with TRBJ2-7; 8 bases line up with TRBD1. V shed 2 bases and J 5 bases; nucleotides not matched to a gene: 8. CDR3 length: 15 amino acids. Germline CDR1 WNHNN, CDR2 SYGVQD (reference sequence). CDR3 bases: TGCGCCAGCAGTGAGGCAGGGGGCCATGCCAACGAGCAGTACTTC. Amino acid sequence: CASSEAGGHANEQYF.

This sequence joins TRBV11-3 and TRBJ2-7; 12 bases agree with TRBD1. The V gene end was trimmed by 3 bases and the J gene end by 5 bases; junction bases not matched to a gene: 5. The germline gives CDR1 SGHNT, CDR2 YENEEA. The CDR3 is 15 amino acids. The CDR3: CASSLAGTGGDEQYF. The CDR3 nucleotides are TGTGCCAGCAGCTTGGCCGGGACAGGGGGCGACGAGCAGTACTTC.

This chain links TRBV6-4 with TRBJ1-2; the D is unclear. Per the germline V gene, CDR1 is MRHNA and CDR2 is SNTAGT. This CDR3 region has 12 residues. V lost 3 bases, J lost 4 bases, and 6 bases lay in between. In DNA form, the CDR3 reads TGTGCCAGCAGTGATACAGCCTATGGCTACACCTTC. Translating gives CASSDTAYGYTF.

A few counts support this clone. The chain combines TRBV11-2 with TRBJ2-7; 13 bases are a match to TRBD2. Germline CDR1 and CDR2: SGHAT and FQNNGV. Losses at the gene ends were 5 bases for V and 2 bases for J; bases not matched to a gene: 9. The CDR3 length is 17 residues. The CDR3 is CASSPLTSGGPTYEQYF. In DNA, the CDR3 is TGTGCCAGCAGCCCATTGACTAGCGGGGGGCCCACCTACGAGCAGTACTTC.

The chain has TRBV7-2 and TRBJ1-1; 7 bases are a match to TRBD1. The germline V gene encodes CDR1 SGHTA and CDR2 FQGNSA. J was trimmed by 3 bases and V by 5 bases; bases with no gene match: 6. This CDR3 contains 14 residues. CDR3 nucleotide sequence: TGTGCCAGCAGCCTATGGGACAGCCACACTGAAGCTTTCTTT. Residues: CASSLWDSHTEAFF.